What follows is one TCR beta chain and its context. Here immunoSEQ multiplex PCR was the method, and the copy in TCRdb shows in-frame clones only, minus some. The table lists roughly 80,000 clones, around four fifths of them singletons, with about 9% in the top ten. The data belong to a study of blood T cell repertoires in COVID-19. Sequenced: peripheral blood. The sequence was obtained from a human donor in a cohort sampled during active COVID-19.

The CDR3 nucleotides are TGTGCCAGTAGTATAAATTCGCAGGGGAGGCCCCAGCATTTT. Residues: CASSINSQGRPQHF. The gene calls are TRBV19 and TRBJ1-5, with D possibly being TRBD1 (6 bases). The ends were cut back, 2 bases at V and 9 bases at J, with 14 bases in the middle. The length of the CDR3 is 14 residues. The germline gives CDR1 LNHDA, CDR2 SQIVND (reference sequence).